The clone carrying this T cell receptor (beta chain) was recorded many times. HTBI primers from iRepertoire and Arm-PCR of CDR3 regions yielded the TCR beta libraries. TCRdb ran MiXCR on the multiplex PCR reads and lists one entry per CDR3 protein. The table includes 580,000 or so distinct CDR3 sequences, 15% to 20% detected once. The entry originates in a study of regulatory T cells in long-lasting Graves disease. Time point denoted: newly diagnosed GD, antithyroid drugs for less than 3 months. From PBMCs, RNA was extracted and then used to make the TCR library. V lost 5 bases to trimming and J lost 3 bases; unmatched junction nucleotides: 12. The germline V gene encodes CDR1 SQVTM and CDR2 ANQGSEA. This CDR3 is built from 15 residues. The same data also contributed to another study, on T cells in Graves' hyperthyroidism and ophthalmopathy. As that study records: RT-PCR in the first round (using the HTBI primer set) targeted the TCR CDR3.

The specimen comprised peripheral blood mononuclear cells (PBMCs), sampled at new diagnosis, from a patient treated with antithyroid drugs. The rearrangement joins TRBV29-1 to TRBJ1-1, with 7 positions matching TRBD1. The TCR comes from a man younger than 35 with Graves disease. The CDR3 here is CSVPRTGDGHTEAFF. The CDR3 DNA is TGCAGCGTTCCCCGGACAGGCGACGGGCACACTGAAGCTTTCTTT.